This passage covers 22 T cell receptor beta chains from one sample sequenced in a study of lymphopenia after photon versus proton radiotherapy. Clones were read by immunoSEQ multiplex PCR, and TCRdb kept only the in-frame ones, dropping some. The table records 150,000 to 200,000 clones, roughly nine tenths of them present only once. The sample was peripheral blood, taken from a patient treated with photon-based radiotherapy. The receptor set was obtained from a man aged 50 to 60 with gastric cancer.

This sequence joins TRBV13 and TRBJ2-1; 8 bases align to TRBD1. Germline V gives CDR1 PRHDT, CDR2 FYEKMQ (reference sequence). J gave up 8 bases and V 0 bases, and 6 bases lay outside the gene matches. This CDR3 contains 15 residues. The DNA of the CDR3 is TGTGCCAGCAGCTTAGGGCAGGGGGCTGTCGATGAGCAGTTCTTC. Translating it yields CASSLGQGAVDEQFF.

The CDR3 DNA is TGTGCCAGCAGTCCTGGGGACAGCTTCCAAGAGACCCAGTACTTC. Protein product: CASSPGDSFQETQYF. The genes are TRBV27 and TRBJ2-5; TRBD1 aligns across 7 bases. This CDR3 comprises 15 residues. Unmatched junction bases numbered 7, after V lost 5 bases and J lost 1 base. Germline CDR1 reads MNHEY; CDR2 reads SMNVEV (reference sequence).

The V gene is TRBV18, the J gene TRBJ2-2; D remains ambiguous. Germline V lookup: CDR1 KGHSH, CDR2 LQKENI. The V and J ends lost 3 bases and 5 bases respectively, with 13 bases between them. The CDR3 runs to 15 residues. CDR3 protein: CASSPPEVGTGELFF. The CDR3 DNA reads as TGTGCCAGCTCACCGCCAGAGGTCGGGACCGGGGAGCTGTTTTTT.

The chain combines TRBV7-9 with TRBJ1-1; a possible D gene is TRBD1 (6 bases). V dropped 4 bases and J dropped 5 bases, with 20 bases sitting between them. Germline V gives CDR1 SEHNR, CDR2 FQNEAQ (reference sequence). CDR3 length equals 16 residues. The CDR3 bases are TGTGCCAGCAGCTCCCAGGACCGGGGGGCTCGGACTGAAGCTTTCTTT. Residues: CASSSQDRGARTEAFF.

This CDR3 is CASSLRPQGRETQYF. The CDR3 region has the DNA TGTGCCAGCAGTCTACGGCCACAAGGGCGGGAGACCCAGTACTTC. This chain uses TRBV6-6 with TRBJ2-5; D gene unclear. Germline V gene lookup returns CDR1 MNHNY and CDR2 SVGAGI (reference sequence). This CDR3 contains 15 residues. The germline V and J ends were trimmed by 5 bases and 5 bases, with 18 bases remaining between them.

The CDR3 DNA follows: TGTGCCAGCAGCCCAAACCCCAGACAGCCCCAGCATTTT. Protein: CASSPNPRQPQHF. V is TRBV2 and J is TRBJ1-5, with no clear D. Trimming pared 6 bases from V and 7 bases from J, leaving 13 bases between. Germline V CDR1 and CDR2: SNHLY, FYNNEI. The CDR3 spans 13 residues.

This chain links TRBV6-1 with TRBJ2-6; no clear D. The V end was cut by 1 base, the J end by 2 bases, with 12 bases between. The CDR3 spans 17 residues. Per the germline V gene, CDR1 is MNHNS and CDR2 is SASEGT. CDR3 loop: CASSEVTPGTGANVLTF. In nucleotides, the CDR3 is TGTGCCAGCAGTGAAGTCACGCCCGGAACTGGGGCCAACGTCCTGACTTTC.

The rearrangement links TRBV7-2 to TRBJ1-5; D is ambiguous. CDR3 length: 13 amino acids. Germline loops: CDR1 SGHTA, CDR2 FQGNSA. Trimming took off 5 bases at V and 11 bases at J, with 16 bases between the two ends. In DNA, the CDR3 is TGTGCCAGCAGCCCACCCTCAGCCATCGCCCAGCATTTT. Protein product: CASSPPSAIAQHF.

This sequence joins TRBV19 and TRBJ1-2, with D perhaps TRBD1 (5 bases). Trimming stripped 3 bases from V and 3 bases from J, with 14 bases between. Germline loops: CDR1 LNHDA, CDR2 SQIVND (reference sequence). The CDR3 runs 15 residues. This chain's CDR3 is CASSIGGSVDYGYTF. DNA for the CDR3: TGTGCCAGTAGTATTGGGGGGAGTGTCGACTATGGCTACACCTTC.

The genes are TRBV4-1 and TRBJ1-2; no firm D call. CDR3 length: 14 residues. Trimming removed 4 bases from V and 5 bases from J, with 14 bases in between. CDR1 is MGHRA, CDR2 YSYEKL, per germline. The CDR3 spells CASSPPRAGYGYTF. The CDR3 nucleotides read TGCGCCAGCAGCCCCCCGCGGGCGGGGTATGGCTACACCTTC.

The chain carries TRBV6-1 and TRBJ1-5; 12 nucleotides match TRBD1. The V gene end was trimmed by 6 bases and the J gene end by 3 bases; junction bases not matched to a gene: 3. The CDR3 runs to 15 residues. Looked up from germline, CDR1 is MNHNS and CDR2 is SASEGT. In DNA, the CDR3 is TGTGCCAGCAGCCTGGGACAGGGGGCCAATCAGCCCCAGCATTTT. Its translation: CASSLGQGANQPQHF.

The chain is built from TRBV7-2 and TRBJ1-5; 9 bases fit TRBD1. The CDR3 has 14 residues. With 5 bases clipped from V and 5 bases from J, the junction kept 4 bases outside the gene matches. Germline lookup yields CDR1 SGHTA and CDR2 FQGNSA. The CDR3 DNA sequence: TGTGCCAGCAGCCCACGGACAGGGGATCAGCCCCAGCATTTT. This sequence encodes CASSPRTGDQPQHF.

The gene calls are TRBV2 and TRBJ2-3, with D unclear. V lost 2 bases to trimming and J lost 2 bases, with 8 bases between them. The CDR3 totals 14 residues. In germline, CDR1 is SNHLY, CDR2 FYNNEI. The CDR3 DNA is TGTGCCAGCAGTGAAAAAGATCTCACAGATACGCAGTATTTT. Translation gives CASSEKDLTDTQYF.

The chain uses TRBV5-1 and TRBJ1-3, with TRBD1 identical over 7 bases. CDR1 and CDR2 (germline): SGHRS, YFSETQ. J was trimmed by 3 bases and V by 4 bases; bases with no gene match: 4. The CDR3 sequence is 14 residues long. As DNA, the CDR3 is TGCGCCAGCAGCCCCGGGACAGATGGAAACACCATATATTTT. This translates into CASSPGTDGNTIYF.

The CDR3 DNA reads as TGTGCCAGCTCAGCAACCGGGACAGGGGGATACGAGCAGTACTTC. It codes for CASSATGTGGYEQYF. The chain has TRBV18 and TRBJ2-5; the match to TRBD1 covers 11 bases. The end of the DNA is better explained by TRBJ2-7, so the J call may be wrong. Looked up from germline, CDR1 is KGHSH and CDR2 is LQKENI. CDR3 length: 15 residues.

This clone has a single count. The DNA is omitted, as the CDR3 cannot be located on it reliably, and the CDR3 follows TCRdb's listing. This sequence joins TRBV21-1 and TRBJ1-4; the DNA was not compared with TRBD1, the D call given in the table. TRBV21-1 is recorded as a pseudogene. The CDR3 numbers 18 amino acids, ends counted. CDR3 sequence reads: CASSSSGQGFTTNEKLFF.

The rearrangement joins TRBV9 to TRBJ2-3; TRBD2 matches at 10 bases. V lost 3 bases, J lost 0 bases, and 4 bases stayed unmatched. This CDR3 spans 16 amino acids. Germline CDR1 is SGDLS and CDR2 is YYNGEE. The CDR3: CASSAGLAVSTDTQYF. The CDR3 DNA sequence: TGTGCCAGCAGCGCCGGACTAGCGGTTAGCACAGATACGCAGTATTTT.

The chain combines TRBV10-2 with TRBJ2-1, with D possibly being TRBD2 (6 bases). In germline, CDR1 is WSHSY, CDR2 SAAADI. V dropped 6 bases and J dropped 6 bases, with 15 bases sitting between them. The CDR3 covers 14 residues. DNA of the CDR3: TGCGCCAGCAGGCGGGACCCCGCCGGCAATGAGCAGTTCTTC. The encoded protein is CASRRDPAGNEQFF.

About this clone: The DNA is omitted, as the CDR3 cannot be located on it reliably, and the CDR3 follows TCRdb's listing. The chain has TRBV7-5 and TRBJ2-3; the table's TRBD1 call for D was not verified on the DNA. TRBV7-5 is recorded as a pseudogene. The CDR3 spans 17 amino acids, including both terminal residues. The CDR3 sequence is CVRSFGQGAASTDTQYF.

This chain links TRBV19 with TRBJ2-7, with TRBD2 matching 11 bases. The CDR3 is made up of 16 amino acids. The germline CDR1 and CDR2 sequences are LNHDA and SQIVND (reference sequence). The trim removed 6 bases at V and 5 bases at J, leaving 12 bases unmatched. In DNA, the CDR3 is TGTGCCAGTAGCCAACTAGCGGGAGAAAGCAGAGACGAGCAGTACTTC. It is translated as CASSQLAGESRDEQYF.

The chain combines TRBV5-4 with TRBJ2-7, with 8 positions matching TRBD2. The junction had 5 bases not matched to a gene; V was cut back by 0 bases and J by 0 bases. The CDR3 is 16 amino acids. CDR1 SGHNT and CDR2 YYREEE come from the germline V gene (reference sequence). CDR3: CASSLAGAGASYEQYF. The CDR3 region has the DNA TGTGCCAGCAGCTTGGCGGGAGCGGGAGCCTCCTACGAGCAGTACTTC.

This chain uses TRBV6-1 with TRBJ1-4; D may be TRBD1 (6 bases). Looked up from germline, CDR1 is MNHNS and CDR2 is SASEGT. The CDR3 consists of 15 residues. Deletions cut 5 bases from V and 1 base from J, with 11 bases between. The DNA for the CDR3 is TGTGCCAGCAGTACCTACAGGGAAACTAATGAAAAACTGTTTTTT. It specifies CASSTYRETNEKLFF.